This TCR beta chain comes out of a study of tumour-infiltrating T cells in Burkitt lymphoma. The sample holds a few counts of this clone. Method: immunoSEQ multiplex PCR; TCRdb's copy keeps in-frame clones and lacks some. The data contain some 5,800 clones, over 9% of them singletons. Trimming shortened V by 7 bases and J by 5 bases, and 26 bases separated the two germline ends. The CDR3 sequence is 16 residues long. Germline loops: CDR1 GTSNPN, CDR2 SVGIG (reference sequence). V usage is TRBV30 and J usage is TRBJ2-5, with D possibly TRBD2 on 7 matching bases. The TCR originated in a human donor with diffuse large B-cell lymphoma. The specimen was tumor tissue. The DNA of the CDR3 is TGTGCCTTCTCTGAGTGGAATGCGGGGGCAGGTGAGACCCAGTACTTC. Its translation: CAFSEWNAGAGETQYF.